This TCR beta chain was documented in a study of cytomegalovirus exposure and HLA in healthy donors. Turning to the study itself: The early release's HLA-typed donors yielded 78 million or so unique TCRs. Clustering assigned 81% of the approximately 400 genotyped donors to the Caucasian-associated ancestry cluster. The study, taken as a whole, reports: Productive rates of about 87% or about 30% were seen for most TCR beta V segments in an earlier analysis.

Researchers ran the PCR with 60 Vbeta and 13 Jbeta primers. Some clones are missing from TCRdb's copy, which holds only in-frame ones; the method was immunoSEQ multiplex PCR. The sample holds roughly 120,000 clones. Points on this clone: Its antigen is currently unknown.

This TCR came from a man aged 30-40 years in good health and CMV-seronegative. The sequencing sample was made of PBMCs.

The CDR3 is CASSTGGYNEQFF. The DNA for the CDR3 is TGTGCCAGTAGCACCGGGGGATACAATGAGCAGTTCTTC. The chain joins TRBV19 to TRBJ2-1, with D possibly TRBD2 on 6 matching bases. The CDR3 is 13 amino acids. The V end lost 6 bases, the J end lost 4 bases, and 10 bases lay between the germline ends. Germline CDR1 LNHDA, CDR2 SQIVND (reference sequence).